This T cell receptor (beta chain) was sequenced for a study of blood T cell repertoires in COVID-19. Study-level background: PBMCs, B-cell-depleted T cells, or T cells were the source of the cDNA or gDNA that made up the material.

Generated by immunoSEQ multiplex PCR, the TCRdb table keeps only in-frame clones and is missing some. The sample records about 290,000 clones, approximately 80% being singletons. Germline V gene lookup returns CDR1 KGHSH and CDR2 LQKENI. The CDR3 loop spans 15 amino acids. With 2 bases removed from V and 0 bases from J, the gap between germline ends came to 10 bases. Sequencing was carried out using peripheral blood. This chain joins TRBV18 and TRBJ1-1, with a weak D call TRBD1 (5 bases). This TCR was recovered from a woman aged 50 to 65 with active or convalescent COVID-19. CDR3 loop: CASSPVQGMNTEAFF. CDR3 DNA: TGTGCCAGCTCACCAGTCCAGGGTATGAACACTGAAGCTTTCTTT.